These T cell receptor beta chains were read from a single sample in a study of OX40 agonist ivuxolimab in advanced cancers. TCRdb's table, derived via immunoSEQ multiplex PCR, lists solely in-frame clones and lacks some. Among roughly 20,000 clones listed, around 74% were seen once. The source material was CD4+ or CD8+ T cells sorted from blood, sampled in a trial of the OX40 agonist ivuxolimab. These TCRs come from an adult with an advanced solid tumor such as melanoma, head and neck, liver or kidney cancer. Each CDR3 is given with its conserved first and last residue. The order of the fields is V gene, J gene, clone size, D gene, CDR3 DNA, CDR3 protein. The D gene is left open where the match is weak. A row's size may be missing; if present it is once, few, many or a size class.

TRBV27	TRBJ2-7	NA	TRBD1	TGTGCCAGTAGACCGGGACAGGGGTCCTACGAGCAGTACTTC	CASRPGQGSYEQYF
TRBV5-6	TRBJ2-7	NA	NA	TGTGCCAGCAGCTTGGCCTTCGGCAGGGGTTACGAGCAGTACTTC	CASSLAFGRGYEQYF
TRBV18	TRBJ2-7	NA	TRBD2	TGTGCCAGCTCACCACGTTTAGCGGGGGCCTACTACGAGCAGTACTTC	CASSPRLAGAYYEQYF
TRBV5-6	TRBJ1-2	medium-sized	NA	TGTGCCAGCAGCCGTCTAAGGGGTGATGGCTACACCTTC	CASSRLRGDGYTF
TRBV30	TRBJ2-7	NA	NA	TGTGCCTGGAGTGTAGACAACTACGAGCAGTACTTC	CAWSVDNYEQYF
TRBV6-5	TRBJ2-7	NA	TRBD1	TGTGCCAGCAGTTATGACAGGGGTTACGAGCAGTACTTC	CASSYDRGYEQYF
TRBV9	TRBJ2-2	NA	NA	TGTGCCAGCAGCGGCAGGGATAGCACCGGGGAGCTGTTTTTT	CASSGRDSTGELFF
TRBV27	TRBJ2-1	NA	TRBD2	TGTGCCAGCAGCCCCGGGACTAGCGGGACCGGTGAGCAGTTCTTC	CASSPGTSGTGEQFF
TRBV2	TRBJ1-1	medium-sized	NA	TGTGCCAGCAAAGACAGATCTAACACTGAAGCTTTCTTT	CASKDRSNTEAFF
TRBV4-1	TRBJ1-5	NA	NA	TGCGCCAGCAGCCAAGCCCTACCGCCTCGAGGGGGAGACAGCAATCAGCCCCAGCATTTT	CASSQALPPRGGDSNQPQHF
TRBV5-5	TRBJ2-3	few	TRBD2	TGTGCCAGCAGCCCTAGGGGGACTAGCGGAGATACGCAGTATTTT	CASSPRGTSGDTQYF
TRBV19	TRBJ2-7	NA	NA	TGTGCCAGTAGTATCTTTGCAGCGGACTACGAGCAGTACTTC	CASSIFAADYEQYF
TRBV11-2	TRBJ1-5	NA	NA	TGTGCCAGCAGTCTAGCGCGGAATCAGCCCCAGCATTTT	CASSLARNQPQHF
TRBV15	TRBJ1-4	few	NA	TGTGCCACCAGCAGAGTAATGTCTGCAACTAATGAAAAACTGTTTTTT	CATSRVMSATNEKLFF
TRBV11-3	TRBJ2-2	once	NA	TGTGCCAGCAGCTTAGACTTCGAGCGGAACACCGGGGAGCTGTTTTTT	CASSLDFERNTGELFF
TRBV5-6	TRBJ2-7	NA	NA	TGTGCCAGCAGCTTAGACGGCTACGAGCAGTACTTC	CASSLDGYEQYF
TRBV30	TRBJ1-5	NA	NA	TGTGCCTGGAGTGCCGGGGGGCCCCAGCATTTT	CAWSAGGPQHF